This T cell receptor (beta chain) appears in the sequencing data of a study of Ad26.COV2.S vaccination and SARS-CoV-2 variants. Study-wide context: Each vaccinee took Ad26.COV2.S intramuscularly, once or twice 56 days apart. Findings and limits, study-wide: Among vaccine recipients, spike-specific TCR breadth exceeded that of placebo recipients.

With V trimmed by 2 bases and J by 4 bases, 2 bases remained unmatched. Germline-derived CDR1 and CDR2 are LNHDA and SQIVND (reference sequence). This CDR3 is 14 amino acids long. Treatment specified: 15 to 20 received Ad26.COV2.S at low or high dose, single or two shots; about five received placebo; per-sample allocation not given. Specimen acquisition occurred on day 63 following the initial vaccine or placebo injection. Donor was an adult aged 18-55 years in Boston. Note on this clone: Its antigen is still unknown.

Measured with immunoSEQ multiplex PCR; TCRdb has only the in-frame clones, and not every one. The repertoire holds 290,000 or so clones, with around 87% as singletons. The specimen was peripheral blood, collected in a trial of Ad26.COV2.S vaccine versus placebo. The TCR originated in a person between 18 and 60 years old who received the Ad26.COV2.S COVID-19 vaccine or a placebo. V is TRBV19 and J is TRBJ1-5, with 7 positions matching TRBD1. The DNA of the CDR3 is TGTGCCAGTAGTATATGGGACAGAAATCAGCCCCAGCATTTT. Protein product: CASSIWDRNQPQHF.